This T cell receptor beta chain was obtained from a study of cytomegalovirus exposure and HLA in healthy donors. Germline V lookup: CDR1 SGHNT, CDR2 YYREEE (reference sequence). After removal of 0 bases from V and 7 bases from J, the junction contained 10 bases not matched to a gene. This CDR3 is built from 17 residues. Use of 60 Vbeta and 13 Jbeta primers characterized the PCR. Repertoires were generated with immunoSEQ multiplex PCR, while TCRdb's copy carries only in-frame clones and drops some. Recorded here are approximately 180,000 clones; the top ten clones represent 6.5%. The sample consisted of PBMCs. The TCR was taken from a young man in good health and CMV-seronegative. The chain recombines TRBV5-4 with TRBJ2-1, with TRBD1 matching over 10 bases. CDR3 loop: CASSLDVGQGIRNEQFF. CDR3 DNA: TGTGCCAGCAGCTTGGATGTGGGACAGGGGATTCGGAATGAGCAGTTCTTC. Full variable domain (outside the CDR3, taken from reference TRBV5-4 and TRBJ2-1): ETGVTQSPTHLIKTRGQQVTLRCSSQSGHNTVSWYQQALGQGPQFIFQYYREEENGRGNFPPRFSGLQFPNYSSELNVNALELDDSALYLCASSLDVGQGIRNEQFFGPGTRLTVL.